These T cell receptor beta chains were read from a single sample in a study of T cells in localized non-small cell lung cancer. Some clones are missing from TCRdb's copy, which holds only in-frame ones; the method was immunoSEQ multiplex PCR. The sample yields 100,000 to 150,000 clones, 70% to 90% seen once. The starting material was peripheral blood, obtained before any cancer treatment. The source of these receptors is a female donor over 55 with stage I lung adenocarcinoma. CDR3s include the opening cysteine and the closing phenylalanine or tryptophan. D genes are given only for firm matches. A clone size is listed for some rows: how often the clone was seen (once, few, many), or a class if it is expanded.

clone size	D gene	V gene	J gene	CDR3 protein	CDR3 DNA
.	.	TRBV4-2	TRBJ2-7	CASSQAPRDEQYF	TGTGCCAGCAGCCAAGCGCCTAGAGACGAGCAGTACTTC
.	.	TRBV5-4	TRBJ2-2	CASSAPNTNTGELFF	TGTGCCAGCAGTGCTCCGAATACGAACACCGGGGAGCTGTTTTTT
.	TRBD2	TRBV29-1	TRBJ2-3	CSAMAGVGDTQYF	TGCAGCGCTATGGCGGGAGTAGGAGATACGCAGTATTTT
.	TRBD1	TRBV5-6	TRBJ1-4	CASSSQGVELFF	TGTGCCAGCAGCTCCCAGGGGGTAGAACTGTTTTTT
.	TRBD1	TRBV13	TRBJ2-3	CASSLRRQGYTDTQYF	TGTGCCAGCAGCTTAAGGCGACAGGGATACACAGATACGCAGTATTTT
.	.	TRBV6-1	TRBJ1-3	CASSNPGPSGNTIYF	TGTGCCAGCTCCAATCCGGGACCATCTGGAAACACCATATATTTT
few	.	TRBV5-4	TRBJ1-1	CASSSRDKNTEAFF	TGTGCCAGCAGCTCCCGGGACAAGAACACTGAAGCTTTCTTT
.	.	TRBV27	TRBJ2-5	CASSFRETQYF	TGTGCCAGCAGTTTTAGAGAGACCCAGTACTTC
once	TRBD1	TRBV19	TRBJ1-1	CASSIGTGPEAFF	TGTGCCAGTAGTATAGGGACAGGCCCTGAAGCTTTCTTT
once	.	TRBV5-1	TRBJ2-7	CASSLEDRIFSYEQYF	TGCGCCAGCAGCTTGGAGGACAGAATTTTCTCCTACGAGCAGTACTTC
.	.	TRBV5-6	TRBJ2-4	CASSLARVAKNIQYF	TGTGCCAGCAGCTTGGCGCGAGTAGCCAAAAACATTCAGTACTTC
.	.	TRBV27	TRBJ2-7	CASSLVQGRDEQYF	TGTGCCAGCAGTTTAGTTCAGGGCCGGGACGAGCAGTACTTC
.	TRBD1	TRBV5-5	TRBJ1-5	CASSQGQGAWQPQHF	TGTGCCAGCAGCCAGGGACAGGGGGCATGGCAGCCCCAGCATTTT
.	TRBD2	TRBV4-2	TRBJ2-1	CASSDASGVDEQFF	TGTGCCAGCAGCGACGCTAGCGGAGTCGATGAGCAGTTCTTC
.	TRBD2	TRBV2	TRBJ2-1	CASSHPTSGFGNEQFF	TGTGCCAGCAGTCACCCTACTAGCGGGTTCGGCAATGAGCAGTTCTTC
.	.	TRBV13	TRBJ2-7	CASRSSGFSSYEQYF	TGTGCCAGCAGATCCAGCGGGTTTAGCTCCTACGAGCAGTACTTC
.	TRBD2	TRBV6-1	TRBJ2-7	CASKMSGEGREQYF	TGTGCCAGCAAAATGTCCGGGGAGGGACGCGAGCAGTACTTC
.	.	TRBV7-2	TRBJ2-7	CASSLAGSSYEQYF	TGTGCCAGCAGCTTAGCGGGGTCCTCCTACGAGCAGTACTTC
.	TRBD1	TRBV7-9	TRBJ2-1	CASSPRGQGINEQFF	TGTGCCAGCAGCCCTCGGGGACAGGGGATCAATGAGCAGTTCTTC
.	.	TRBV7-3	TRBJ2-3	CASSLNLANTQYF	TGTGCCAGCAGCTTAAATTTGGCGAATACGCAGTATTTT
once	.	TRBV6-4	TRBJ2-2	CASSSTIPSGELFF	TGTGCCAGCAGTTCAACTATACCATCCGGGGAGCTGTTTTTT
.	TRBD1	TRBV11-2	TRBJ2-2	CASSLDLRGPRELFF	TGTGCCAGCAGCTTAGATCTCAGGGGGCCGAGGGAGCTGTTTTTT
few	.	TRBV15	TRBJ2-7	CATSRGRDPVEQYF	TGTGCCACCAGCAGAGGCAGGGATCCCGTCGAGCAGTACTTC
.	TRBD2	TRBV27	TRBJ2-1	CASSLQTSGRGNEQFF	TGTGCCAGCAGTTTACAGACTAGCGGGAGGGGCAATGAGCAGTTCTTC
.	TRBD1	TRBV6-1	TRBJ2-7	CASSRQGYEQYF	TGTGCCAGCAGTAGACAGGGTTACGAGCAGTACTTC
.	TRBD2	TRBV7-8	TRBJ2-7	CASSLMVAGEGEQYF	TGTGCCAGCAGCTTAATGGTAGCGGGAGAAGGCGAGCAGTACTTC
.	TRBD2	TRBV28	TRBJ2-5	CASSSIAGAGSWETQYF	TGTGCCAGCAGTTCCATAGCGGGAGCAGGGTCTTGGGAGACCCAGTACTTC
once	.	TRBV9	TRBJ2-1	CASSVDERPYNEQFF	TGTGCCAGCAGCGTAGACGAGCGGCCTTACAATGAGCAGTTCTTC
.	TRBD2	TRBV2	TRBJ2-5	CASSASGQETQYF	TGTGCCAGCAGTGCTAGCGGACAAGAGACCCAGTACTTC